Given below is one T cell receptor (beta chain) in context. Its antigen is not known. The data are from a study of cytomegalovirus exposure and HLA in healthy donors. Study-level findings and limits: With later analysis, a missense DCLRE1C variant became linked to TCR beta V- and J-gene trimming. Earlier analysis yielded a pattern in which most TCR beta V segments were productive about 87% or about 30% of the time.

CDR3 length equals 15 residues. Germline loops: CDR1 SGHRS, CDR2 YFSETQ. Trimming at V came to 5 bases and at J to 2 bases, leaving 8 bases not matched to a gene. PCR was performed using 60 Vbeta and 13 Jbeta primers. Under the authors' procedure: Counted up in a later analysis, unique TCR beta chains came to around 80 million, with some 11 million shared. The table came from immunoSEQ multiplex PCR; TCRdb's copy has only in-frame clones and leaves some out. The V and J calls and the clone size are those of that table, but D and trimming were determined from the DNA. The data hold around 220,000 clones, with around 80% observed a single time.

The V call is TRBV5-1, the J call TRBJ2-7, with 9 bases aligning to TRBD2. Sequenced material: PBMCs. The sequence came from a girl between 2 and 10 years old in good health and CMV-seronegative. CDR3 protein: CASREAGGRTYEQYF. The CDR3 DNA sequence: TGCGCCAGCAGGGAAGCGGGGGGCCGTACCTACGAGCAGTACTTC.